The 16 T cell receptor beta chains below come from one sample, sequenced in a study of CD4 T cells in relation to SARS-CoV-2 and coronaviruses. CD4+ T cells from unexposed donors were obtained before the COVID-19 pandemic (2011-2018). The cells were cultured for under 13 days before CD4+ T cells were isolated. No antigen has been identified for these receptors. Using immunoSEQ multiplex PCR, the repertoire was profiled, and TCRdb retains in-frame clones only, with some absent. The sample consists of under 20,000 clones, 70% to 80% of them appearing once. The sequenced sample consisted of CD4+ T cells from PBMCs, cultured in vitro. The receptors shown here come from a human donor in good health.

The chain has TRBV18 and TRBJ2-7, with D perhaps TRBD1 (6 bases). V was clipped by 6 bases and J by 0 bases, with 12 bases between them. The CDR3 has 14 amino acids. Germline loops: CDR1 KGHSH, CDR2 LQKENI. CDR3 sequence: CASSSRTDSYEQYF. CDR3 coding DNA: TGTGCCAGCTCTAGCAGGACAGACTCCTACGAGCAGTACTTC.

This clone was seen once. The chain employs TRBV28 and TRBJ2-3; 10 bases align to TRBD2. After removal of 5 bases from V and 5 bases from J, the junction contained 7 bases not matched to a gene. The CDR3 consists of 15 residues. Germline-derived CDR1 and CDR2 are MDHEN and SYDVKM. The CDR3 loop reads CASSSLAGAVDTQYF. The CDR3 bases are TGTGCCAGCAGTAGCCTAGCGGGAGCGGTAGATACGCAGTATTTT.

The V gene is TRBV18, the J gene TRBJ2-1; D gene uncertain. CDR3 length equals 16 residues. Trimming cost V 5 bases and J 0 bases, with 14 bases left between them. Germline V CDR1 and CDR2: KGHSH, LQKENI. As DNA, the CDR3 is TGTGCCAGCTCAAACACTGCTACCCGCTCCTACAATGAGCAGTTCTTC. Protein sequence: CASSNTATRSYNEQFF.

This rearrangement joins TRBV19 to TRBJ2-7; a weak D match, TRBD1 (6 bases). Trimming took off 3 bases at V and 0 bases at J, with 9 bases between the two ends. The CDR3 consists of 14 residues. Per germline, CDR1 LNHDA and CDR2 SQIVND (reference sequence). CDR3 in DNA: TGTGCCAGTAGTATGGACAGCCGCTCCTACGAGCAGTACTTC. It specifies CASSMDSRSYEQYF. Full variable domain (missing parts from reference TRBV19 and TRBJ2-7): DGGITQSPKYLFRKEGQNVTLSCEQNLNHDAMYWYRQDPGQGLRLIYYSQIVNDFQKGDIAEGYSVSREKKESFPLTVTSAQKNPTAFYLCASSMDSRSYEQYFGPGTRLTVT.

The chain recombines TRBV7-2 with TRBJ2-1; 8 bases are a match to TRBD2. In germline, CDR1 is SGHTA, CDR2 FQGNSA. The CDR3 contains 16 residues. Trimming at V came to 4 bases and at J to 3 bases, leaving 8 bases not matched to a gene. The CDR3 coding sequence is TGTGCCAGCAGCTCACAAGCGGGGGCCATCTACAATGAGCAGTTCTTC. Translated: CASSSQAGAIYNEQFF.

This rearrangement joins TRBV18 to TRBJ1-3, with D unclear. This CDR3 has 15 amino acids. Trimming shortened V by 3 bases and J by 3 bases, and 12 bases separated the two germline ends. Germline V gene data show CDR1 as KGHSH and CDR2 as LQKENI. CDR3 sequence (DNA): TGTGCCAGCTCACCGACCACGGACGTTGGAAACACCATATATTTT. It is translated as CASSPTTDVGNTIYF.

This chain links TRBV5-1 with TRBJ2-1; 7 bases line up with TRBD1. This CDR3 contains 14 residues. V was clipped by 3 bases and J by 8 bases; unmatched bases: 8. Germline lookup yields CDR1 SGHRS and CDR2 YFSETQ. CDR3 sequence (DNA): TGCGCCAGCAGCTCGAGAACAGGGGCCGATGAGCAGTTCTTC. It codes for CASSSRTGADEQFF.

This chain joins TRBV7-9 and TRBJ1-4; 7 bases agree with TRBD1. Germline CDR1 and CDR2: SEHNR and FQNEAQ (reference sequence). The CDR3 loop spans 17 amino acids. V shed 4 bases and J 7 bases; nucleotides not matched to a gene: 15. The CDR3 is CASSYSYSQGGSEKLFF. In nucleotides, the CDR3 is TGTGCCAGCAGCTACTCCTATTCTCAGGGGGGAAGTGAAAAACTGTTTTTT. Variable domain in full (rest from reference TRBV7-9 and TRBJ1-4): DTGVSQNPRHKITKRGQNVTFRCDPISEHNRLYWYRQTLGQGPEFLTYFQNEAQLEKSRLLSDRFSAERPKGSFSTLEIQRTEQGDSAMYLCASSYSYSQGGSEKLFFGSGTQLSVL.

This sequence joins TRBV9 and TRBJ1-1, with D possibly being TRBD1 (5 bases). The ends were cut back, 3 bases at V and 0 bases at J, with 12 bases in the middle. CDR3 length: 15 residues. Germline assignment: CDR1 SGDLS and CDR2 YYNGEE. CDR3 loop: CASSEGGTVNTEAFF. CDR3 in DNA: TGTGCCAGCAGCGAGGGCGGGACGGTGAACACTGAAGCTTTCTTT.

The chain employs TRBV27 and TRBJ2-1; 9 nucleotides line up with TRBD2. Unmatched junction bases numbered 12, after V lost 8 bases and J lost 1 base. Germline CDR1 is MNHEY and CDR2 is SMNVEV (reference sequence). CDR3 length: 17 amino acids. DNA of the CDR3: TGTGCCAGCGCACCTCCTAGCGGGAAGTGGTCCTACAATGAGCAGTTCTTC. The encoded protein is CASAPPSGKWSYNEQFF.

V and J are TRBV7-2 and TRBJ1-2; D call uncertain. This CDR3 contains 12 residues. V lost 5 bases and J 5 bases, leaving 9 bases between the germline ends. Germline CDR1 is SGHTA and CDR2 is FQGNSA. The chain's CDR3 is CASSEGEYGYTF. DNA of the CDR3: TGTGCCAGCAGCGAGGGAGAATATGGCTACACCTTC.

This clone has more than one count but fewer than ten. The chain has TRBV4-1 and TRBJ2-2, with 8 bases fitting TRBD1. CDR1 is MGHRA, CDR2 YSYEKL, per germline. The CDR3 has 16 residues. V lost 3 bases to trimming and J lost 2 bases; unmatched junction nucleotides: 5. Written as DNA, the CDR3 is TGCGCCAGCAGCCAGAGGACAGGGACCAACACCGGGGAGCTGTTTTTT. This gives the protein CASSQRTGTNTGELFF.

This chain uses TRBV5-1 with TRBJ2-5; the D call may be TRBD1 or TRBD2 (6 bases each). This CDR3 comprises 15 residues. The V gene lost 4 bases and the J gene lost 4 bases, with 17 bases spanning the gap. Germline V gene lookup returns CDR1 SGHRS and CDR2 YFSETQ. CDR3 nucleotides: TGCGCCAGCAGCCTCGCGACGGGGGCGGGAGAGACCCAGTACTTC. Translated, it gives CASSLATGAGETQYF.

The CDR3 sequence is CASSLGLAGGPDTQYF. The CDR3 DNA reads TGTGCCAGCAGCTTGGGACTAGCGGGGGGCCCAGATACGCAGTATTTT. The chain carries TRBV5-6 and TRBJ2-3; TRBD2 agrees at 13 bases. The CDR3 has 16 residues. Trimming took 0 bases from V and 4 from J; bases not matched to a gene: 2. CDR1 is SGHDT, CDR2 YYEEEE, per germline.

The rearrangement joins TRBV11-2 to TRBJ1-1; no reliable D call. V gave up 9 bases and J gave up 0 bases, with 11 bases separating them. The germline V gene encodes CDR1 SGHAT and CDR2 FQNNGV. This CDR3 is built from 13 residues. In nucleotides, the CDR3 is TGTGCCAGTGGGAGGCTTATGAACACTGAAGCTTTCTTT. It specifies CASGRLMNTEAFF.

This clone has only a few counts. The rearrangement uses TRBV3-1 (or the pseudogene TRBV3-2) and TRBJ2-3; 11 nucleotides match TRBD2. V lost 4 bases and J lost 5; bases outside the gene matches: 11. This CDR3 has 17 amino acids. CDR1 and CDR2 from the germline V gene are LGHDT and YNNKEL (reference sequence). The CDR3 loop is CASSRRGSGGAGDTQYF. In DNA, the CDR3 is TGTGCCAGCAGCCGCCGGGGTAGCGGGGGGGCTGGAGATACGCAGTATTTT.